This T cell receptor beta chain is from a study of blood T cell repertoires in COVID-19 (dated by TCRdb to 2020 to 2021). Background on the whole study: Samples covering the acute and convalescent phases of COVID-19 were provided by collaborators in the United States, Italy and Spain. The prospective study material was composed of cDNA or gDNA derived from T cells, B-cell-depleted T cells, or PBMCs. Subjects who had been exposed to COVID-19, were actively infected with it, or had recovered from it provided the deeply sampled blood TCRbeta repertoires that made up the dataset. The repertoires were released in a freely available public database meant as a resource for research on the immune response to SARS-CoV-2. Samples came from the ongoing ImmuneRACE study (first 160 participants) plus 1,254 subjects from 6 global collaborators. Sample metadata almost always included a de-identified subject ID, COVID-19 status, age in years and sex. Where available, HLA class I and class II types were taken from metadata supplied by the sample provider and were not determined by assay-based typing. Beyond this particular receptor, the publication reports: How much clinical and demographic metadata was included differed by source and by participant, and the metadata was provided uncurated.

V loses 7 bases, J loses 5 bases, and the germline ends lie 9 bases apart. Including cysteine and phenylalanine, the CDR3 has 13 amino acids. The retained sequence is limited to the CDR3, 39 bases, with the frame set at the first base. The germline V gene (reference sequence) supplies CDR1 MNHEY and CDR2 SMNVEV. Collaborating institutions collected whole blood in K2EDTA tubes following their own protocols. For TCRbeta analysis, collaborators shipped samples as frozen whole blood, isolated PBMCs, or DNA extracted from either of those sample types. The immunoSEQ Assay, a bias-controlled multiplex PCR, was used to amplify TCRbeta CDR3 regions from genomic DNA. The published analysis was carried out like this. The number of nucleated cells in each sample was estimated from the amplification of reference gene primers within the assay. Sequence reads were collapsed and filtered to measure the absolute abundance of every unique TCRbeta CDR3 rearrangement. For each sample, productive Simpson clonality was calculated as the square root of Simpson's diversity index across productive rearrangements. TCRdb took this table from immuneACCESS and kept in-frame rearrangements with V and J called. Such tables lack part of the clones; where checked against another copy, unresolved V genes explain under half of the gap, and the rest is unexplained. That table furnishes V, J and clone size, whereas the DNA furnished D and trimming. This sample holds under 250,000 clones; 83% were observed only once. About 2.3% of the sample goes to the ten largest clones.

Concerning this clone itself: The antigen this receptor binds is unknown. No per-base quality is available; no much larger clone lies one base away.

The sequence links TRBV27 to TRBJ1-6, and TRBD1 may be the D gene, going by 5 matching bases. What was sequenced was peripheral blood. The sequence was collected from a woman aged 40 to 50 with active or convalescent COVID-19. Here the CDR3 is given as CASNQGDNSPLHF. The nucleotides are TGTGCCAGCAATCAGGGCGATAATTCACCCCTCCACTTT.